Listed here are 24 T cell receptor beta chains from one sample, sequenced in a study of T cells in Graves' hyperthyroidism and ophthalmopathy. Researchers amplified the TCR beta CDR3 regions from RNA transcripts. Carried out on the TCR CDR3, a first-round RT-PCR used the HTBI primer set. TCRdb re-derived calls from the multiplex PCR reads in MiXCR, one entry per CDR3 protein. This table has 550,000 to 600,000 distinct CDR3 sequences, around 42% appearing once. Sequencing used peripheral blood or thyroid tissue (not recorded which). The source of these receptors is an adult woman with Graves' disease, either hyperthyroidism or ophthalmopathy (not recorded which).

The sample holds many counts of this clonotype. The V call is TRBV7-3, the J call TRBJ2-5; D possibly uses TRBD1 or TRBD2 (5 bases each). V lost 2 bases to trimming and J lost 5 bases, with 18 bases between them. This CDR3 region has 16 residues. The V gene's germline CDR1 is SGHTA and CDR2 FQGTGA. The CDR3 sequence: CASSLSGAGDGETQYF. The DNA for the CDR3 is TGTGCCAGCAGCTTATCCGGGGCAGGAGATGGGGAGACCCAGTACTTC.

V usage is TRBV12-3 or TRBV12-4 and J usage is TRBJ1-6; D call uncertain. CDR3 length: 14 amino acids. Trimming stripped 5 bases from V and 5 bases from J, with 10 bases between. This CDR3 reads CASSEGGHNSPLHF. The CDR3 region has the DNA TGTGCCAGCAGTGAAGGAGGCCATAATTCACCCCTCCACTTT.

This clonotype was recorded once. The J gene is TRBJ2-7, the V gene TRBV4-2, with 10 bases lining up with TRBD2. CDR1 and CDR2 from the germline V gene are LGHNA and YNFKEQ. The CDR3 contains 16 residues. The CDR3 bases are TGTGTCCGCAGCCAGTCCTCTAGCGGGAGATACTACGAGCAGTACTTC. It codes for CVRSQSSSGRYYEQYF.

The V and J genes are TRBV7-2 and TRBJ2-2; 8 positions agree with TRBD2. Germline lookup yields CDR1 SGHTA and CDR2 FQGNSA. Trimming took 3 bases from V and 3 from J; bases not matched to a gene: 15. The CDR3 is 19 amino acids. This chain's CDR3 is CASSFPSGWRPRDTGELFF. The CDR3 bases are TGTGCCAGCAGCTTTCCTAGCGGGTGGAGGCCACGCGACACCGGGGAGCTGTTTTTT.

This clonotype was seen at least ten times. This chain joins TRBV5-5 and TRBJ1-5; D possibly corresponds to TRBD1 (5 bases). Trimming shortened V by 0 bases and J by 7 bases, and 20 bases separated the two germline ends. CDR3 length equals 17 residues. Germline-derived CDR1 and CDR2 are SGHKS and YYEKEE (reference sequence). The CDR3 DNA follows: TGTGCCAGCAGCTTGGGGGGTGGCAGGGAGGGTTGGCAGCCCCAGCATTTT. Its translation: CASSLGGGREGWQPQHF.

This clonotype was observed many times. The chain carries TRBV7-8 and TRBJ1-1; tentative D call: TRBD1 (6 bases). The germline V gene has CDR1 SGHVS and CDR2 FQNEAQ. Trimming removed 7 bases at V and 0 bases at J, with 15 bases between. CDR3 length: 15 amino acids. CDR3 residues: CASTPGVGMNTEAFF. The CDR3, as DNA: TGTGCCAGCACGCCAGGGGTGGGAATGAACACTGAAGCTTTCTTT.

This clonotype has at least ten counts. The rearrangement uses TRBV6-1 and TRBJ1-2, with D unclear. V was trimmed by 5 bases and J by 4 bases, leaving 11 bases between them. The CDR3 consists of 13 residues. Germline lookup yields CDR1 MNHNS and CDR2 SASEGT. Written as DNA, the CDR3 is TGTGCCAGCAGTACCCCCCTCAGCTATGGCTACACCTTC. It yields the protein CASSTPLSYGYTF.

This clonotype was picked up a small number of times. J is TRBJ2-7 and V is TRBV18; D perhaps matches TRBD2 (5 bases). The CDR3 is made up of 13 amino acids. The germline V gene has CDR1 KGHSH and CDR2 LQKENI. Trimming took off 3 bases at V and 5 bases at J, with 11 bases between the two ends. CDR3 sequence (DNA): TGTGCCAGCTCACCGACTATCAAACACGAGCAGTACTTC. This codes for CASSPTIKHEQYF.

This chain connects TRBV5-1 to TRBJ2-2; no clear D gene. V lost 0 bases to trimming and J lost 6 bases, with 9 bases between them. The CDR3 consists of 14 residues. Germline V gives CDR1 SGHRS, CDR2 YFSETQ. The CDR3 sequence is CASSLVLEAGELFF. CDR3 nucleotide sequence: TGCGCCAGCAGCTTGGTGTTAGAGGCCGGGGAGCTGTTTTTT.

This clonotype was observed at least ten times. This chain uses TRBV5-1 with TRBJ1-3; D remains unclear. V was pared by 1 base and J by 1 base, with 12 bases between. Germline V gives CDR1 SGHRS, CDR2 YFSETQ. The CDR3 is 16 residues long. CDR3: CASSLTPSGSGNTIYF. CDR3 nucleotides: TGCGCCAGCAGCTTGACTCCATCAGGTTCTGGAAACACCATATATTTT.

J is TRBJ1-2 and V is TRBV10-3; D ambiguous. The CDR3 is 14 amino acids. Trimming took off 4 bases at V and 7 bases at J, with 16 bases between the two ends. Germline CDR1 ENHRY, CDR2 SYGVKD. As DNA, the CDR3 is TGTGCCATCAGTGGGCAACCCGTTCTGGGTGGCTACACCTTC. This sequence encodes CAISGQPVLGGYTF.

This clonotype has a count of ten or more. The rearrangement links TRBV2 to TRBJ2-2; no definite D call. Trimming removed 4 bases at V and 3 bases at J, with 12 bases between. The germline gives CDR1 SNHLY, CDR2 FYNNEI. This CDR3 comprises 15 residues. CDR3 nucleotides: TGTGCCAGCAGTGTGAGGCTCATCTACACCGGGGAGCTGTTTTTT. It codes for CASSVRLIYTGELFF.

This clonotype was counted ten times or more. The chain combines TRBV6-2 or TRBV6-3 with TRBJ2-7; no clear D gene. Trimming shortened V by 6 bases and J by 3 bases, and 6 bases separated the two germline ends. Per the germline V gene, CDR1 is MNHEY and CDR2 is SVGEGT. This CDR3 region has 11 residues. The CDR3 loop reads CASSSFYEQYF. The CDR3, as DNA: TGTGCCAGCAGCTCCTTCTACGAGCAGTACTTC.

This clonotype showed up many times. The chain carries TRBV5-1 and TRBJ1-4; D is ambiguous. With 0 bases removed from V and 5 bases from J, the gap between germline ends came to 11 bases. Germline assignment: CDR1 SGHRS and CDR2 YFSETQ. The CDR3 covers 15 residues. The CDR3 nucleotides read TGCGCCAGCAGCTTGGTGGTTGCTCCCAATGAAAAACTGTTTTTT. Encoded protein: CASSLVVAPNEKLFF.

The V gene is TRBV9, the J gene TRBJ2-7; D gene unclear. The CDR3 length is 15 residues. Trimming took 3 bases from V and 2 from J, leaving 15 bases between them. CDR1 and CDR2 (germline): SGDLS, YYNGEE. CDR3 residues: CASSGSRAQTYEQYF. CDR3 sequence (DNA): TGTGCCAGCAGCGGATCCCGGGCCCAGACCTACGAGCAGTACTTC. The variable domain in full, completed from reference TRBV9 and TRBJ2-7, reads DSGVTQTPKHLITATGQRVTLRCSPRSGDLSVYWYQQSLDQGLQFLIQYYNGEERAKGNILERFSAQQFPDLHSELNLSSLELGDSALYFCASSGSRAQTYEQYFGPGTRLTVT.

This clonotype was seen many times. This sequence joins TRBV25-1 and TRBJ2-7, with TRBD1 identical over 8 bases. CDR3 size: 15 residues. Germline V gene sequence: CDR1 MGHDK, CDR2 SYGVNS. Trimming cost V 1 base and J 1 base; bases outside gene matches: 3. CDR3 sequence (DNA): TGTGCCAGCAGTGAATTAAGACAGGGGTCCTACGAGCAGTACTTC. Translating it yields CASSELRQGSYEQYF.

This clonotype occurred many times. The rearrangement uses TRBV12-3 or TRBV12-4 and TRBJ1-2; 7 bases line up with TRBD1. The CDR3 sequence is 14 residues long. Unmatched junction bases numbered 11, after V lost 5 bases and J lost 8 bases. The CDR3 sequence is CASSPGQPVGGYTF. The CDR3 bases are TGTGCCAGCAGTCCGGGACAGCCTGTGGGGGGCTACACCTTC.

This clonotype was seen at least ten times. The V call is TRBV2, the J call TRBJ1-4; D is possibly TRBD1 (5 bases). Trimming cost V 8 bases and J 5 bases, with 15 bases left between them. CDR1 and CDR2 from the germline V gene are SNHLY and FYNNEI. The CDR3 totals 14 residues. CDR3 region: CASGGSLGNEKLFF. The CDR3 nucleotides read TGTGCCAGCGGGGGATCCCTGGGCAATGAAAAACTGTTTTTT.

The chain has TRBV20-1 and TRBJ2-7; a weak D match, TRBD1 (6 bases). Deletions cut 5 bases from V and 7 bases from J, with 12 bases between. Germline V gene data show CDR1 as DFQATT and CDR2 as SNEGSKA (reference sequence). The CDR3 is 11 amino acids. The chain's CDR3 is CSAYDRREQYF. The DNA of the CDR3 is TGCAGTGCTTACGACAGGCGGGAGCAGTACTTC.

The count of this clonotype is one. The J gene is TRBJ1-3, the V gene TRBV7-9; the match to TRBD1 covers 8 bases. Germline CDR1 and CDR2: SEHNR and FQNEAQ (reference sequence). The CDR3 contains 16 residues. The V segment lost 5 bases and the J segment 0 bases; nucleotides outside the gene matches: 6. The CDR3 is CASSPDRVVSGNTIYF. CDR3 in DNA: TGTGCCAGCAGCCCGGACAGGGTGGTCTCTGGAAACACCATATATTTT.

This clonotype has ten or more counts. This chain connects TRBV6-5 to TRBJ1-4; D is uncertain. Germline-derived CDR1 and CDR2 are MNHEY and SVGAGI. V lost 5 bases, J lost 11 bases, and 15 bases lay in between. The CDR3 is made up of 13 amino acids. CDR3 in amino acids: CASSDANSAKLFF. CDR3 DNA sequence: TGTGCCAGCAGTGACGCCAACAGTGCTAAACTGTTTTTT.

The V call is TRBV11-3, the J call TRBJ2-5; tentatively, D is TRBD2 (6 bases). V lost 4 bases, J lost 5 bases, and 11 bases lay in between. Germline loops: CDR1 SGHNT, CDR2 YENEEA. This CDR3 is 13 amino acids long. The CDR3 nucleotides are TGTGCCAGCAGCTCTAGCGATTCGGAGACCCAGTACTTC. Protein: CASSSSDSETQYF.

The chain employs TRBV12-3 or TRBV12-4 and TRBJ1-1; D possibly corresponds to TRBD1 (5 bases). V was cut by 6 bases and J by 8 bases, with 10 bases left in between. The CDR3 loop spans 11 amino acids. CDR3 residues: CASRPGREAFF. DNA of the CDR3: TGTGCCAGCAGACCGGGGCGAGAAGCTTTCTTT.

CDR3 sequence: CASSYSGNLHF. The CDR3 region has the DNA TGTGCCAGCAGTTACTCCGGGAACCTCCACTTT. This chain joins TRBV6-6 and TRBJ1-6; no clear D gene. The V end was cut by 0 bases, the J end by 15 bases, with 6 bases between. The CDR3 loop spans 11 amino acids. The germline CDR1 and CDR2 sequences are MNHNY and SVGAGI (reference sequence).